Presented here are 13 T cell receptor beta chains from one specimen sequenced in a study of T cells in tuberculosis. Specified time point: new active TB diagnosis, blood taken before or within 7 days of starting treatment. Assay: immunoSEQ multiplex PCR; the TCRdb copy retains only in-frame clones and omits some. The profile shows 29,000 or so clones, just over 90% of them singletons. The source material was PBMCs, sampled at tuberculosis diagnosis. The receptors shown here come from an adult with tuberculosis.

The chain carries TRBV11-3 and TRBJ2-1; 9 nucleotides agree with TRBD2. This CDR3 contains 15 residues. Germline values: CDR1 SGHNT, CDR2 YENEEA. Trimming took 5 bases from V and 8 from J; bases not matched to a gene: 10. In DNA, the CDR3 is TGTGCCAGCAGCCCCGGGACTAGCTCTGGGTATGAGCAGTTCTTC. Translating gives CASSPGTSSGYEQFF.

The V gene is TRBV7-6, the J gene TRBJ2-7; 9 bases are a match to TRBD2. The CDR3 extends over 15 amino acids. The V gene's germline CDR1 is SGHVS and CDR2 FNYEAQ. The ends lost 6 bases at V and 4 bases at J; junction bases unmatched: 10. The CDR3 region is CASSSQRGAYYEQYF. The CDR3 bases are TGTGCCAGCAGTTCACAGCGGGGGGCCTATTACGAGCAGTACTTC.

The chain links TRBV4-1 to TRBJ2-5; D not resolved. CDR1 is MGHRA, CDR2 YSYEKL, per germline. The V end was cut by 1 base, the J end by 2 bases, with 11 bases between. The CDR3 has 15 amino acids. The CDR3 DNA sequence: TGCGCCAGCAGCCAAGCTTCCCGCGGTCAAGAGACCCAGTACTTC. Its translation is CASSQASRGQETQYF.

The CDR3 DNA reads as TGTGCCAGCACCCCCCAGGGGCAAAGGAACACTGAAGCTTTCTTT. This sequence encodes CASTPQGQRNTEAFF. The chain uses TRBV7-2 and TRBJ1-1; possible D gene TRBD1, 6 bases. Germline assignment: CDR1 SGHTA and CDR2 FQGNSA. CDR3 length: 15 amino acids. The germline V and J ends were trimmed by 7 bases and 1 base, with 16 bases remaining between them. The variable domain in full, with the rest retrieved from reference TRBV7-2 and TRBJ1-1, is GAGVSQSPSNKVTEKGKDVELRCDPISGHTALYWYRQSLGQGLEFLIYFQGNSAPDKSGLPSDRFSAERTGGSVSTLTIQRTQQEDSAVYLCASTPQGQRNTEAFFGQGTRLTVV.

The chain couples TRBV7-3 to TRBJ1-6; D possibly corresponds to TRBD1 (5 bases). This CDR3 comprises 14 residues. The V gene's germline CDR1 is SGHTA and CDR2 FQGTGA. The ends were cut back, 3 bases at V and 9 bases at J, with 12 bases in the middle. The CDR3 loop reads CASSLGGETSPLHF. Here the CDR3 DNA reads TGTGCCAGCAGCTTGGGGGGAGAAACTTCACCCCTCCACTTT.

This rearrangement joins TRBV29-1 to TRBJ1-1; 7 positions match TRBD1. Trimming at V came to 7 bases and at J to 1 base, leaving 3 bases not matched to a gene. From germline, CDR1 is SQVTM and CDR2 ANQGSEA. The CDR3 sequence is 12 residues long. The CDR3 protein is CSAGTANTEAFF. CDR3 coding DNA: TGCAGCGCCGGGACAGCGAACACTGAAGCTTTCTTT.

This clone appeared once. This chain uses TRBV5-6 with TRBJ1-1, with D perhaps matching TRBD1 (5 bases). V was pared by 4 bases and J by 4 bases, with 17 bases between. The CDR3 runs 15 residues. Germline assignment: CDR1 SGHDT and CDR2 YYEEEE. CDR3 DNA sequence: TGTGCCAGCAGCCCCCAGCCTGGCGGGGGCACTGAAGCTTTCTTT. Translated, it gives CASSPQPGGGTEAFF.

V is TRBV21-1 and J is TRBJ1-5; TRBD1, the table's D call, was not compared with the DNA. TRBV21-1 is a known pseudogene. The CDR3 contains 15 residues. CDR3 loop: CASSSRTGVGQPQHF. The CDR3 nucleotides are TGTGCCAGCAGCTCCAGGACAGGGGTTGGACAGCCCCAGCATTTT.

The V call is TRBV27, the J call TRBJ1-2, with 8 bases fitting TRBD1. Per germline, CDR1 MNHEY and CDR2 SMNVEV (reference sequence). The trim removed 0 bases at V and 3 bases at J, leaving 3 bases unmatched. The CDR3 spans 15 residues. DNA for the CDR3: TGTGCCAGCAGTTTATCGCAGACAGGGGACTATGGCTACACCTTC. Translation: CASSLSQTGDYGYTF.

The V and J genes are TRBV29-1 and TRBJ1-5, with 7 bases fitting TRBD1. The length of the CDR3 is 13 residues. CDR1 and CDR2 (germline): SQVTM, ANQGSEA. V shed 5 bases, J shed 2 bases, and the junction held 3 bases outside the gene matches. In DNA form, the CDR3 reads TGCAGCGTTCGACAGGGTGGCAATCAGCCCCAGCATTTT. This gives the protein CSVRQGGNQPQHF.

This clone rates as large (0.1 to 1%). The rearrangement joins TRBV6-5 to TRBJ2-7; TRBD1 agrees at 8 bases. J was trimmed by 2 bases and V by 0 bases; bases with no gene match: 6. Germline V gives CDR1 MNHEY, CDR2 SVGAGI. This CDR3 has 16 amino acids. CDR3 protein: CASSYSGQGGPYEQYF. Written as DNA, the CDR3 is TGTGCCAGCAGTTACTCCGGACAGGGCGGCCCCTACGAGCAGTACTTC.

Only a few counts were recorded for this clone. The chain joins TRBV5-1 to TRBJ2-3, with 13 bases matching TRBD2. CDR3 length: 15 amino acids. J gave up 9 bases and V 3 bases, and 7 bases lay outside the gene matches. The V gene's germline CDR1 is SGHRS and CDR2 YFSETQ. As DNA, the CDR3 is TGCGCCAGCAGCTCTAGGACTAGCGGGAGCGGAACGCAGTATTTT. Translated, it gives CASSSRTSGSGTQYF.

This chain joins TRBV18 and TRBJ1-6; possible D gene TRBD1, 5 bases. V gave up 2 bases and J gave up 14 bases, with 19 bases separating them. This CDR3 has 15 amino acids. The germline V gene encodes CDR1 KGHSH and CDR2 LQKENI. The CDR3 coding sequence is TGTGCCAGCTCACCAGGACAACAGGAACCGGGAGCCCTCCACTTT. As protein: CASSPGQQEPGALHF.